The rows below give T cell receptor beta chains drawn from one sample of a study of CD4 T cells in relation to SARS-CoV-2 and coronaviruses. No antigen is known for these receptors. Profiled with immunoSEQ multiplex PCR; TCRdb holds only in-frame clones, not every one. Of roughly 15,000 clones listed, about 79% are singletons. The sample taken for sequencing was CD4+ T cells from PBMCs, cultured in vitro. These receptors came from a human donor in good health. CDR3s include the opening cysteine and the closing phenylalanine or tryptophan. D genes are given only for firm matches. Size values are once, few and many counts, or a class for expanded clones, and some rows have none.

clone size: -; CDR3 length: 15; J gene: TRBJ2-7; D gene: -; V gene: TRBV7-2; CDR3 protein: CASSLTGSSSYEQYF; CDR3 DNA: TGTGCCAGCAGCTTAACAGGGAGTTCGTCCTACGAGCAGTACTTC
clone size: -; CDR3 length: 12; J gene: TRBJ2-3; D gene: TRBD1; V gene: TRBV12-3/TRBV12-4; CDR3 protein: CASKGAGDTQYF; CDR3 DNA: TGTGCCAGCAAGGGGGCCGGAGATACGCAGTATTTT
clone size: few; CDR3 length: 16; J gene: TRBJ2-3; D gene: -; V gene: TRBV4-3; CDR3 protein: CASSQEGFGLSDTQYF; CDR3 DNA: TGCGCCAGCAGCCAAGAAGGCTTTGGGTTATCAGATACGCAGTATTTT
clone size: -; CDR3 length: 16; J gene: TRBJ1-3; D gene: TRBD1; V gene: TRBV6-6; CDR3 protein: CASSLTGQGAGNTIYF; CDR3 DNA: TGTGCCAGCAGCCTCACAGGACAGGGGGCTGGAAACACCATATATTTT
clone size: -; CDR3 length: 13; J gene: TRBJ2-1; D gene: -; V gene: TRBV2; CDR3 protein: CASRENSYNEQFF; CDR3 DNA: TGTGCCAGCAGGGAAAACTCCTACAATGAGCAGTTCTTC
clone size: -; CDR3 length: 15; J gene: TRBJ1-2; D gene: -; V gene: TRBV19; CDR3 protein: CASSPSGTRGDGYTF; CDR3 DNA: TGTGCCAGTAGTCCCTCCGGGACCAGGGGCGATGGCTACACCTTC
clone size: -; CDR3 length: 15; J gene: TRBJ1-4; D gene: -; V gene: TRBV11-2; CDR3 protein: CASSLDGATNEKLFF; CDR3 DNA: TGTGCCAGCAGCTTAGATGGGGCAACTAATGAAAAACTGTTTTTT
clone size: -; CDR3 length: 15; J gene: TRBJ2-5; D gene: TRBD1; V gene: TRBV24-1; CDR3 protein: CATSERDRGVETQYF; CDR3 DNA: TGTGCCACCAGTGAAAGGGACAGGGGCGTTGAGACCCAGTACTTC
clone size: -; CDR3 length: 15; J gene: TRBJ1-3; D gene: -; V gene: TRBV10-2; CDR3 protein: CASSESKDPGNTIYF; CDR3 DNA: TGCGCCAGCAGTGAGTCGAAGGATCCCGGAAACACCATATATTTT
clone size: -; CDR3 length: 15; J gene: TRBJ2-7; D gene: TRBD2; V gene: TRBV5-6; CDR3 protein: CASSLLGLVSYEQYF; CDR3 DNA: TGTGCCAGCAGCTTATTGGGACTAGTCTCCTACGAGCAGTACTTC
clone size: -; CDR3 length: 13; J gene: TRBJ2-3; D gene: -; V gene: TRBV24-1; CDR3 protein: CATSDSGTDTQYF; CDR3 DNA: TGTGCCACCAGTGATTCTGGAACAGATACGCAGTATTTT
clone size: few; CDR3 length: 14; J gene: TRBJ2-2; D gene: TRBD1; V gene: TRBV10-3; CDR3 protein: CAIRDRGQSGELFF; CDR3 DNA: TGTGCCATCAGGGACAGGGGGCAGTCCGGGGAGCTGTTTTTT
clone size: -; CDR3 length: 17; J gene: TRBJ1-3; D gene: -; V gene: TRBV3-1/TRBV3-2; CDR3 protein: CASSQGSYRSSGNTIYF; CDR3 DNA: TGTGCCAGCAGCCAAGGCTCTTACAGATCCTCTGGAAACACCATATATTTT
clone size: -; CDR3 length: 15; J gene: TRBJ2-5; D gene: TRBD1; V gene: TRBV6-6; CDR3 protein: CASSYGGRGQETQYF; CDR3 DNA: TGTGCCAGCAGTTACGGCGGCAGGGGGCAAGAGACCCAGTACTTC
clone size: -; CDR3 length: 14; J gene: TRBJ2-2; D gene: TRBD2; V gene: TRBV19; CDR3 protein: CASSMGEGLGELFF; CDR3 DNA: TGTGCCAGTAGTATGGGGGAGGGCCTCGGGGAGCTGTTTTTT
clone size: -; CDR3 length: 14; J gene: TRBJ1-2; D gene: -; V gene: TRBV6-2/TRBV6-3; CDR3 protein: CASSSRNTYLGYTF; CDR3 DNA: TGTGCCAGCAGTTCAAGAAATACATATTTGGGCTACACCTTC
clone size: -; CDR3 length: 14; J gene: TRBJ2-1; D gene: -; V gene: TRBV11-3; CDR3 protein: CASSPSRRYNEQFF; CDR3 DNA: TGTGCCAGCAGCCCATCCAGGCGCTACAATGAGCAGTTCTTC
clone size: -; CDR3 length: 13; J gene: TRBJ1-2; D gene: -; V gene: TRBV2; CDR3 protein: CASSEVLGYGYTF; CDR3 DNA: TGTGCCAGCAGTGAAGTCTTGGGCTATGGCTACACCTTC
clone size: -; CDR3 length: 15; J gene: TRBJ2-7; D gene: TRBD2; V gene: TRBV6-5; CDR3 protein: CASSFRGRAPYEQYF; CDR3 DNA: TGTGCCAGCAGTTTCCGGGGGAGGGCCCCCTACGAGCAGTACTTC
clone size: once; CDR3 length: 12; J gene: TRBJ2-5; D gene: -; V gene: TRBV30; CDR3 protein: CAWNRVQETQYF; CDR3 DNA: TGTGCCTGGAACAGGGTCCAAGAGACCCAGTACTTC
clone size: -; CDR3 length: 13; J gene: TRBJ2-5; D gene: -; V gene: TRBV11-2; CDR3 protein: CASSRDRQETQYF; CDR3 DNA: TGTGCCAGCAGCAGAGACAGGCAAGAGACCCAGTACTTC
clone size: -; CDR3 length: 15; J gene: TRBJ2-7; D gene: TRBD1; V gene: TRBV2; CDR3 protein: CASSARQGPLYEQYF; CDR3 DNA: TGTGCCAGCAGCGCACGACAGGGACCCCTCTACGAGCAGTACTTC
clone size: once; CDR3 length: 11; J gene: TRBJ2-3; D gene: -; V gene: TRBV20-1; CDR3 protein: CSASFSWEQYF; CDR3 DNA: TGCAGTGCTAGCTTTAGTTGGGAGCAGTATTTT
clone size: -; CDR3 length: 13; J gene: TRBJ1-1; D gene: -; V gene: TRBV7-2; CDR3 protein: CASSLSANTEAFF; CDR3 DNA: TGTGCCAGCAGCTTATCAGCGAACACTGAAGCTTTCTTT
clone size: -; CDR3 length: 14; J gene: TRBJ2-7; D gene: -; V gene: TRBV3-1/TRBV3-2; CDR3 protein: CASSQREASYEQYF; CDR3 DNA: TGTGCCAGCAGCCAACGGGAAGCCTCCTACGAGCAGTACTTC
clone size: -; CDR3 length: 14; J gene: TRBJ1-4; D gene: -; V gene: TRBV19; CDR3 protein: CASSIGATNEKLFF; CDR3 DNA: TGTGCCAGTAGTATAGGTGCAACTAATGAAAAACTGTTTTTT
clone size: few; CDR3 length: 15; J gene: TRBJ2-1; D gene: TRBD2; V gene: TRBV18; CDR3 protein: CASSPPTGGKDEQFF; CDR3 DNA: TGTGCCAGCTCACCACCGACGGGAGGGAAGGATGAGCAGTTCTTC
clone size: -; CDR3 length: 15; J gene: TRBJ1-2; D gene: -; V gene: TRBV9; CDR3 protein: CASSGGGAGDYGYTF; CDR3 DNA: TGTGCCAGCAGTGGCGGGGGCGCCGGGGACTATGGCTACACCTTC
clone size: -; CDR3 length: 15; J gene: TRBJ1-2; D gene: -; V gene: TRBV30; CDR3 protein: CAWSVWASGGYGYTF; CDR3 DNA: TGTGCCTGGAGTGTATGGGCCTCAGGCGGATATGGCTACACCTTC
clone size: once; CDR3 length: 14; J gene: TRBJ2-3; D gene: -; V gene: TRBV5-1; CDR3 protein: CASSFPGATDTQYF; CDR3 DNA: TGCGCCAGCAGCTTCCCGGGGGCAACAGATACGCAGTATTTT
clone size: once; CDR3 length: 13; J gene: TRBJ2-7; D gene: TRBD1; V gene: TRBV12-3/TRBV12-4; CDR3 protein: CASRQTGGYEQYF; CDR3 DNA: TGTGCCAGCAGGCAAACAGGGGGGTACGAGCAGTACTTC
clone size: -; CDR3 length: 15; J gene: TRBJ2-7; D gene: -; V gene: TRBV5-1; CDR3 protein: CASSPVRGGQDEQYF; CDR3 DNA: TGCGCCAGCAGCCCTGTGCGGGGAGGTCAGGACGAGCAGTACTTC
clone size: -; CDR3 length: 15; J gene: TRBJ2-3; D gene: -; V gene: TRBV7-3; CDR3 protein: CASSPNGLATDTQYF; CDR3 DNA: TGTGCCAGCAGCCCTAACGGGCTAGCAACAGATACGCAGTATTTT
clone size: -; CDR3 length: 16; J gene: TRBJ2-5; D gene: -; V gene: TRBV7-9; CDR3 protein: CASSWTPSDRRETQYF; CDR3 DNA: TGTGCCAGCAGTTGGACCCCATCCGACCGACGGGAGACCCAGTACTTC
clone size: few; CDR3 length: 15; J gene: TRBJ1-4; D gene: -; V gene: TRBV5-1; CDR3 protein: CASSLGQTTNEKLFF; CDR3 DNA: TGCGCCAGCAGCTTGGGGCAAACAACTAATGAAAAACTGTTTTTT
clone size: -; CDR3 length: 16; J gene: TRBJ2-2; D gene: -; V gene: TRBV24-1; CDR3 protein: CATSDPGNANTGELFF; CDR3 DNA: TGTGCCACCAGTGACCCAGGGAACGCGAACACCGGGGAGCTGTTTTTT
clone size: few; CDR3 length: 14; J gene: TRBJ1-1; D gene: TRBD1; V gene: TRBV2; CDR3 protein: CASRGGDRRAEAFF; CDR3 DNA: TGTGCCAGCCGGGGAGGGGACAGGCGTGCTGAAGCTTTCTTT
clone size: once; CDR3 length: 14; J gene: TRBJ1-6; D gene: TRBD1; V gene: TRBV28; CDR3 protein: CASSQTGDNSPLHF; CDR3 DNA: TGTGCCAGCAGTCAGACAGGGGATAATTCACCCCTCCACTTT
clone size: -; CDR3 length: 12; J gene: TRBJ2-7; D gene: -; V gene: TRBV6-4; CDR3 protein: CASRNSYYEQYF; CDR3 DNA: TGTGCCAGCAGGAACTCTTACTACGAGCAGTACTTC
clone size: -; CDR3 length: 14; J gene: TRBJ2-2; D gene: -; V gene: TRBV5-1; CDR3 protein: CASSFAGNTGELFF; CDR3 DNA: TGCGCCAGCAGCTTCGCCGGTAACACCGGGGAGCTGTTTTTT
clone size: few; CDR3 length: 15; J gene: TRBJ2-1; D gene: -; V gene: TRBV7-2; CDR3 protein: CASSPGGAGNNEQFF; CDR3 DNA: TGTGCCAGCAGCCCCGGGGGCGCGGGGAACAATGAGCAGTTCTTC
clone size: -; CDR3 length: 16; J gene: TRBJ1-1; D gene: TRBD1; V gene: TRBV10-1; CDR3 protein: CASSEQLGQGNTEAFF; CDR3 DNA: TGCGCCAGCAGTGAGCAACTCGGACAGGGAAACACTGAAGCTTTCTTT
clone size: few; CDR3 length: 14; J gene: TRBJ2-7; D gene: TRBD2; V gene: TRBV7-9; CDR3 protein: CASSLAGRASEQYF; CDR3 DNA: TGTGCCAGCAGCTTAGCCGGGAGGGCATCCGAGCAGTACTTC
clone size: -; CDR3 length: 19; J gene: TRBJ1-1; D gene: -; V gene: TRBV28; CDR3 protein: CASSFSFGSGGSDKTEAFF; CDR3 DNA: TGTGCCAGCAGTTTCTCGTTCGGGTCTGGGGGGTCGGACAAAACTGAAGCTTTCTTT
clone size: -; CDR3 length: 16; J gene: TRBJ2-3; D gene: TRBD2; V gene: TRBV19; CDR3 protein: CASSSFSAGGTDTQYF; CDR3 DNA: TGTGCCAGTAGTTCCTTTTCAGCGGGAGGTACCGATACGCAGTATTTT
clone size: -; CDR3 length: 11; J gene: TRBJ1-1; D gene: -; V gene: TRBV12-3/TRBV12-4; CDR3 protein: CASSTLGKAFF; CDR3 DNA: TGTGCCAGCAGCACCTTGGGTAAAGCTTTCTTT
clone size: -; CDR3 length: 13; J gene: TRBJ2-5; D gene: -; V gene: TRBV28; CDR3 protein: CASSLTGAGTQYF; CDR3 DNA: TGTGCCAGCAGTTTAACGGGGGCGGGGACCCAGTACTTC
clone size: -; CDR3 length: 16; J gene: TRBJ2-3; D gene: TRBD2; V gene: TRBV5-1; CDR3 protein: CASSTGTSGGTDTQYF; CDR3 DNA: TGCGCCAGCAGCACCGGGACTAGCGGGGGCACAGATACGCAGTATTTT
clone size: medium-sized; CDR3 length: 15; J gene: TRBJ1-4; D gene: TRBD1; V gene: TRBV5-1; CDR3 protein: CASSFAGQGNEKLFF; CDR3 DNA: TGCGCCAGCAGCTTTGCGGGACAGGGTAATGAAAAACTGTTTTTT
clone size: -; CDR3 length: 15; J gene: TRBJ1-2; D gene: TRBD1; V gene: TRBV28; CDR3 protein: CASSYRDRVWYGYTF; CDR3 DNA: TGTGCCAGCAGTTACCGGGACAGGGTATGGTATGGCTACACCTTC
clone size: -; CDR3 length: 16; J gene: TRBJ1-1; D gene: TRBD1; V gene: TRBV14; CDR3 protein: CASSLDRGGTDTEAFF; CDR3 DNA: TGTGCCAGCAGCCTGGATAGGGGGGGGACAGACACTGAAGCTTTCTTT
clone size: -; CDR3 length: 16; J gene: TRBJ1-5; D gene: TRBD1; V gene: TRBV7-9; CDR3 protein: CASSLGSTGGNQPQHF; CDR3 DNA: TGTGCCAGCAGCTTAGGTTCTACAGGGGGCAATCAGCCCCAGCATTTT
clone size: -; CDR3 length: 13; J gene: TRBJ2-7; D gene: TRBD2; V gene: TRBV7-9; CDR3 protein: CASSFGLVYEQYF; CDR3 DNA: TGTGCCAGCAGCTTCGGACTAGTTTACGAGCAGTACTTC